This TCR beta chain appears in the sequencing data of a study of T cell repertoires in cytomegalovirus infection. About the research overall: Signatures in public TCR beta sequences pointed to both CMV infection and matching HLA type. General study findings and limits: HLA-C-restricted TCR beta clonotypes specific for CMV led the ex vivo response.

One entry per CDR3 protein, called by TCRdb with MiXCR from the reads. This sample has just under 500,000 distinct CDR3 sequences, with around 35% found just once. This CDR3 region has 15 residues. V lost 0 bases to trimming and J lost 0 bases, with 8 bases between them. Per germline, CDR1 LGHNA and CDR2 YNFKEQ. This clonotype was observed a handful of times. Antigen specificity is unknown. This receptor was identified in a human donor in good health (CMV status not recorded). Some clones in this sample may be carry-over from other donors' samples. The rearrangement links TRBV4-2 to TRBJ1-1; D gene unclear. The material sequenced was cultured PBMCs, taken from culture after CMV antigen stimulation. The CDR3 sequence: CASSQDLNMNTEAFF. In DNA form, the CDR3 reads TGTGCCAGCAGCCAAGATCTGAACATGAACACTGAAGCTTTCTTT.